These 15 T cell receptor beta chains were all obtained from the same sample, sequenced in a study of shared clonotypes between healthy human individuals. Sequenced by immunoSEQ multiplex PCR; TCRdb stores in-frame clones only, minus some. The sample contains about 1 million clones, about three quarters of which appear only once. What was sequenced was memory CD4+ T cells sorted from blood. Described subset: CD45RA-negative fraction. Every receptor here comes from a man in his late teens or twenties in good health.

As regards this clone: The same CDR3 can be traced to other DNA sequences in this sample. The chain uses TRBV9 and TRBJ2-2, with D possibly matching TRBD1 (5 bases). Germline CDR1 reads SGDLS; CDR2 reads YYNGEE. The germline V and J ends were trimmed by 2 bases and 4 bases, with 6 bases remaining between them. The CDR3 extends over 13 amino acids. CDR3 residues: CASSVTVTGELFF. CDR3 bases: TGTGCCAGCAGCGTGACAGTCACCGGGGAGCTGTTTTTT.

The chain couples TRBV15 to TRBJ1-5; no reliable D call. V was pared by 5 bases and J by 5 bases, with 16 bases between. Germline CDR1 LNHNV, CDR2 YYDKDF (reference sequence). The CDR3 is 15 amino acids. The CDR3 reads CATSPEQSLYQPQHF. In nucleotides, the CDR3 is TGTGCCACCAGCCCGGAACAGTCCCTCTATCAGCCCCAGCATTTT.

This chain connects TRBV19 to TRBJ2-1; D remains unclear. This CDR3 is built from 13 residues. Germline V CDR1 and CDR2: LNHDA, SQIVND (reference sequence). The germline V and J ends were trimmed by 8 bases and 4 bases, with 12 bases remaining between them. This chain's CDR3 is CASCGGEYNEQFF. Written as DNA, the CDR3 is TGTGCCAGTTGTGGCGGCGAGTACAATGAGCAGTTCTTC.

The J gene is TRBJ1-2, the V gene TRBV29-1; D is unclear. This CDR3 comprises 13 residues. Germline V lookup: CDR1 SQVTM, CDR2 ANQGSEA. V was cut by 3 bases and J by 2 bases, with 10 bases left in between. CDR3 protein: CSVDHERNYGYTF. In DNA form, the CDR3 reads TGCAGCGTTGATCATGAGAGGAACTATGGCTACACCTTC.

This clone appeared a few times. At one of its ends the junction is not consistent with the germline gene, which may arise from a read error. The chain joins TRBV7-2 to TRBJ2-3, with 9 bases identical to TRBD2. The germline gives CDR1 SGHTA, CDR2 FQGNSA. The CDR3 extends over 13 amino acids. CDR3 bases: TGTGCCAGCAGGTTAGCGGGGGCAGATACGCAGTATTTT. It codes for CASRLAGADTQYF.

This chain connects TRBV14 to TRBJ2-6; 7 nucleotides align to TRBD1. The V gene end was trimmed by 4 bases and the J gene end by 0 bases; junction bases not matched to a gene: 9. The germline CDR1 and CDR2 sequences are SGHDN and FVKESK. The CDR3 contains 18 residues. CDR3 sequence reads: CASSPFLGQRSGANVLTF. As DNA, the CDR3 is TGTGCCAGCAGCCCGTTCTTGGGACAGCGCTCTGGGGCCAACGTCCTGACTTTC.

The V gene is TRBV6-6, the J gene TRBJ2-7, with TRBD1 as a possible D gene (8 bases). CDR1 and CDR2 from the germline V gene are MNHNY and SVGAGI (reference sequence). The CDR3 has 12 amino acids. The V end lost 8 bases, the J end lost 5 bases, and 13 bases lay between the germline ends. CDR3 amino acids: CASRTGGDEQYF. The CDR3, as DNA: TGTGCCAGCCGAACAGGGGGGGACGAGCAGTACTTC.

The rearrangement uses TRBV11-2 and TRBJ1-2; a possible D gene is TRBD1 (6 bases). This CDR3 is 15 amino acids long. Trimming took 5 bases from V and 4 from J, leaving 17 bases between them. Germline loops: CDR1 SGHAT, CDR2 FQNNGV. The CDR3 DNA reads as TGTGCCAGCAGCCCGGCAGGGGCGGGGTCCTATGGCTACACCTTC. As protein: CASSPAGAGSYGYTF.

The chain recombines TRBV10-3 with TRBJ2-1; tentative D call: TRBD2 (5 bases). Trimming cost V 5 bases and J 6 bases, with 14 bases left between them. This CDR3 has 14 amino acids. CDR1 and CDR2 from the germline V gene are ENHRY and SYGVKD. The CDR3 is CAISSVSASNEQFF. DNA for the CDR3: TGTGCCATCAGTAGCGTTAGCGCCTCCAATGAGCAGTTCTTC.

CDR3 in DNA: TGTGCCAGCAGCCCGGGGGTTATTTTCTCCTACGAGCAGTACTTC. Its translation is CASSPGVIFSYEQYF. The V and J genes are TRBV5-6 and TRBJ2-7; D might be TRBD2 (6 bases). The CDR3 has 15 residues. The V end lost 4 bases, the J end lost 0 bases, and 14 bases lay between the germline ends. In germline, CDR1 is SGHDT, CDR2 YYEEEE.

The CDR3 reads CSVVARQGNTEAFF. The CDR3 DNA reads as TGCAGCGTTGTCGCCAGGCAGGGGAACACTGAAGCTTTCTTT. J is TRBJ1-1 and V is TRBV29-1; D possibly corresponds to TRBD1 (5 bases). V was pared by 4 bases and J by 1 base, with 13 bases between. The CDR3 length is 14 residues. Germline V CDR1 and CDR2: SQVTM, ANQGSEA.

V gene TRBV9 combines with J gene TRBJ1-2; the match to TRBD1 covers 7 bases. The junction had 9 bases not matched to a gene; V was cut back by 4 bases and J by 3 bases. There are 15 residues in the CDR3. Germline CDR1 and CDR2: SGDLS and YYNGEE. The CDR3 DNA reads TGTGCCAGCAGCCCACGCGGACAGGACCACTATGGCTACACCTTC. Translation: CASSPRGQDHYGYTF.

This chain uses TRBV2 with TRBJ1-4; D is undetermined. Between the trimmed V and J ends, which lost 7 bases and 8 bases, there was a span of 14 bases. Germline V gene data show CDR1 as SNHLY and CDR2 as FYNNEI. This CDR3 region has 13 residues. CDR3 DNA: TGTGCCAGCACCGGGGAGACCGGCGAAAAACTGTTTTTT. This gives the protein CASTGETGEKLFF.

The DNA for the CDR3 is TGTGCCTGGAGTCGGGGAGTGGGCCCTAATGAAAAACTGTTTTTT. Protein product: CAWSRGVGPNEKLFF. This chain joins TRBV30 and TRBJ1-4; D remains ambiguous. The germline V and J ends were trimmed by 2 bases and 3 bases, with 13 bases remaining between them. The CDR3 is made up of 15 amino acids. Germline CDR1 is GTSNPN and CDR2 is SVGIG (reference sequence).

This rearrangement joins TRBV15 to TRBJ1-1; the D is unclear. The germline CDR1 and CDR2 sequences are LNHNV and YYDKDF (reference sequence). CDR3 length: 12 residues. Trimming left V 4 bases short and J 0 bases short, with 3 bases between. CDR3 amino acids: CATSNLNTEAFF. The CDR3 region has the DNA TGTGCCACCAGCAACCTGAACACTGAAGCTTTCTTT.